These 18 T cell receptor beta chains were sequenced from one sample in a study of T cells in Graves' hyperthyroidism and ophthalmopathy. RNA transcripts yielded amplified TCR beta CDR3 regions. Carried out on the TCR CDR3, a first-round RT-PCR used the HTBI primer set. TCRdb re-called the multiplex PCR reads with MiXCR, one entry per CDR3 protein. The sample yields 550,000 to 700,000 distinct CDR3 sequences, over 12% seen once. The source material was blood. All receptors come from a woman aged 35 to 49 with Graves' ophthalmopathy.

This clonotype appeared many times. The rearrangement joins TRBV19 to TRBJ1-1; D is uncertain. V lost 7 bases to trimming and J lost 5 bases, with 23 bases between them. This CDR3 has 16 amino acids. Germline-derived CDR1 and CDR2 are LNHDA and SQIVND (reference sequence). As DNA, the CDR3 is TGTGCCAGTAATATCATGAACTCTGGTGGCAGAACTGAAGCTTTCTTT. It codes for CASNIMNSGGRTEAFF.

About this clonotype itself: A clone one base away is much larger, so this may be a read error. The gene calls are TRBV9 and TRBJ1-2; 7 nucleotides match TRBD1. CDR3 length: 13 residues. Germline V gene sequence: CDR1 SGDLS, CDR2 YYNGEE. Written as DNA, the CDR3 is TGTGCCAACAGCGCGACAGGGCCCGGGGGCTACACCTTC. It encodes CANSATGPGGYTF. Full variable domain (remainder filled in from reference TRBV9 and TRBJ1-2): DSGVTQTPKHLITATGQRVTLRCSPRSGDLSVYWYQQSLDQGLQFLIQYYNGEERAKGNILERFSAQQFPDLHSELNLSSLELGDSALYFCANSATGPGGYTFGSGTRLTVV.

This clonotype was detected many times. J is TRBJ1-5 and V is TRBV28; D is ambiguous. V was trimmed by 5 bases and J by 6 bases, leaving 8 bases between them. This CDR3 is built from 12 residues. In germline, CDR1 is MDHEN, CDR2 SYDVKM. In DNA, the CDR3 is TGTGCCAGCAGTCCAACTGGTCAGCCCCAGCATTTT. It encodes CASSPTGQPQHF.

In this sample, this clonotype turned up many times. This chain joins TRBV24-1 and TRBJ2-1; possibly TRBD1 for D (6 bases). V lost 9 bases and J lost 4, with 15 bases in between. The CDR3 is 14 amino acids. Germline V lookup: CDR1 KGHDR, CDR2 SFDVKD. The CDR3: CATSRGGNYNEQFF. As DNA, the CDR3 is TGTGCCACCTCCAGAGGGGGAAATTACAATGAGCAGTTCTTC.

This clonotype was seen many times. The CDR3 bases are TGTGCCAGCAGCGTAACCGGGACAGAAAGCTCCTACGAGCAGTACTTC. Its translation: CASSVTGTESSYEQYF. V and J are TRBV7-9 and TRBJ2-7; 7 bases are a match to TRBD1. The CDR3 covers 16 residues. Losses at the gene ends were 5 bases for V and 0 bases for J; bases not matched to a gene: 10. Per germline, CDR1 SEHNR and CDR2 FQNEAQ (reference sequence). The full variable domain, in which reference TRBV7-9 and TRBJ2-7 provide the parts outside the CDR3, is DTGVSQNPRHKITKRGQNVTFRCDPISEHNRLYWYRQTLGQGPEFLTYFQNEAQLEKSRLLSDRFSAERPKGSFSTLEIQRTEQGDSAMYLCASSVTGTESSYEQYFGPGTRLTVT.

This clonotype was counted at least ten times. J is TRBJ1-2 and V is TRBV29-1; TRBD1 aligns across 11 bases. Per the germline V gene, CDR1 is SQVTM and CDR2 is ANQGSEA. The CDR3 runs to 12 residues. V dropped 6 bases and J dropped 6; count of bases not matched to a gene: 3. CDR3 nucleotides: TGCAGCGTAGGACAGGGGGCCAATGGCTACACCTTC. Its protein is CSVGQGANGYTF.

This sequence joins TRBV20-1 and TRBJ2-1; no reliable D call. Trimming removed 2 bases from V and 5 bases from J, with 7 bases in between. Germline V gene data show CDR1 as DFQATT and CDR2 as SNEGSKA (reference sequence). The CDR3 contains 12 residues. The CDR3 DNA follows: TGCAGTGCTAGACGAAAGGACAATGAGCAGTTCTTC. Its protein is CSARRKDNEQFF.

The sample holds many counts of this clonotype. The chain recombines TRBV28 with TRBJ1-2; D might be TRBD1 (5 bases). There are 13 residues in the CDR3. Trimming cost V 1 base and J 5 bases, with 8 bases left between them. Looked up from germline, CDR1 is MDHEN and CDR2 is SYDVKM. CDR3 sequence (DNA): TGTGCCAGCAGTTTATCAGGGTATTATGGCTACACCTTC. Translated, it gives CASSLSGYYGYTF.

The table lists this clonotype with many counts. The genes are TRBV11-2 and TRBJ1-1, with 11 bases fitting TRBD1. The germline V gene encodes CDR1 SGHAT and CDR2 FQNNGV. Losses at the gene ends were 5 bases for V and 1 base for J; bases not matched to a gene: 6. The CDR3 length is 16 residues. The chain's CDR3 is CASSLRTGGENTEAFF. The CDR3 region has the DNA TGTGCCAGCAGCCTAAGGACAGGGGGCGAGAACACTGAAGCTTTCTTT.

This clonotype was picked up many times. This chain links TRBV28 with TRBJ2-7, with D uncertain. This CDR3 comprises 13 residues. V lost 2 bases and J lost 7, with 12 bases in between. CDR1 and CDR2 (germline): MDHEN, SYDVKM. The chain's CDR3 is CASSLTQRREQYF. CDR3 bases: TGTGCCAGCAGTTTAACTCAGCGACGGGAGCAGTACTTC.

This clonotype was seen a few times. The rearrangement links TRBV7-8 to TRBJ2-7; D is undetermined. Germline V lookup: CDR1 SGHVS, CDR2 FQNEAQ. V was clipped by 4 bases and J by 2 bases, with 12 bases between them. The CDR3 length is 14 residues. The CDR3 DNA reads TGTGCCAGCAGCTCGAGACCATATGCCTACGAGCAGTACTTC. Translation gives CASSSRPYAYEQYF.

The sample holds many counts of this clonotype. V usage is TRBV2 and J usage is TRBJ2-7; tentative D call: TRBD1 (5 bases). V lost 8 bases and J 4 bases, leaving 12 bases between the germline ends. The CDR3 spans 12 residues. CDR1 SNHLY and CDR2 FYNNEI come from the germline V gene. CDR3 nucleotides: TGTGCCAGCGGCGCCCAGGGATACGAGCAGTACTTC. Protein product: CASGAQGYEQYF.

Comments on this clonotype: Mismatch with germline at one junction end may stem from a read error. J is TRBJ2-5 and V is TRBV6-2 or TRBV6-3; TRBD2 matches at 12 bases. CDR3 length equals 22 residues. Germline V gives CDR1 MNHEY, CDR2 SVGEGT. The CDR3 here is CANSYFNGPTSGRGVDQETQYF. CDR3 in DNA: TGTGCCAACAGTTACTTCAACGGCCCGACTAGCGGGAGAGGGGTAGACCAAGAGACCCAGTACTTC.

In its sample, this clonotype was seen many times. Germline is not matched at one junction end, which may reflect a read error. The rearrangement joins TRBV12-3 or TRBV12-4 to TRBJ2-5, with a tentative D call TRBD2 (6 bases). The CDR3 spans 14 residues. The CDR3 DNA sequence: TGTGCCAGCAATAGCGGAGGGGCGGTCGAGACCCAGTGCTTC. The encoded protein is CASNSGGAVETQCF.

The gene calls are TRBV11-1 and TRBJ2-2, with TRBD2 matching 7 bases. This CDR3 spans 17 amino acids. J lost 3 bases, V lost 0 bases, and 7 bases had no gene match. The germline gives CDR1 SGHAT, CDR2 FQDESV (reference sequence). Here the CDR3 DNA reads TGTGCCAGCAGCTTAGCGCGGGAGAGTCGGGACACCGGGGAGCTGTTTTTT. This translates into CASSLARESRDTGELFF.

DNA of the CDR3: TGCAGTGCTAGCCCCGGACAGGGAGCTGGTCCTTGGGGCACTGAAGCTTTCTTT. It specifies CSASPGQGAGPWGTEAFF. The chain employs TRBV20-1 and TRBJ1-1; 8 bases map to TRBD1. The CDR3 has 18 amino acids. Germline assignment: CDR1 DFQATT and CDR2 SNEGSKA (reference sequence). V shed 3 bases and J 4 bases; nucleotides not matched to a gene: 19.

The chain's CDR3 is CASSSQVYTEAFF. The CDR3 DNA is TGTGCCAGCAGTTCCCAGGTTTACACTGAAGCTTTCTTT. V is TRBV5-6 and J is TRBJ1-1; no reliable D call. V was cut by 5 bases and J by 3 bases, with 11 bases left in between. This CDR3 comprises 13 residues. Germline assignment: CDR1 SGHDT and CDR2 YYEEEE.

This clonotype was detected many times. V is TRBV19 and J is TRBJ1-1; D is possibly TRBD1 (6 bases). The V end lost 7 bases, the J end lost 11 bases, and 17 bases lay between the germline ends. Germline-derived CDR1 and CDR2 are LNHDA and SQIVND (reference sequence). This CDR3 contains 12 residues. This CDR3 reads CASTGDRLRAFF. The CDR3 DNA reads as TGTGCCAGTACAGGGGACCGTCTAAGGGCTTTCTTT. Complete variable domain (other parts from reference TRBV19 and TRBJ1-1): DGGITQSPKYLFRKEGQNVTLSCEQNLNHDAMYWYRQDPGQGLRLIYYSQIVNDFQKGDIAEGYSVSREKKESFPLTVTSAQKNPTAFYLCASTGDRLRAFFGQGTRLTVV.